A selection of T cell receptor beta chains follows, all from one sample in a study of blood T cell repertoires in COVID-19. Sequencing was performed with immunoSEQ multiplex PCR; in TCRdb, only in-frame clones are kept and a portion is missing. The sample has 35,000 to 40,000 clones; about two thirds are singletons. Sequencing was carried out using peripheral blood. These receptors were obtained from a man in his sixties or seventies with COVID-19, enrolled during active disease. CDR3s include the opening cysteine and the closing phenylalanine or tryptophan. Each record gives: V gene, J gene, D gene, clone size, CDR3 DNA, CDR3 protein. The D gene is left open where the match is weak. Size tells how often a clone was seen (once, few, many) or the class of an expanded clone, and some rows leave it out.

TRBV4-1	TRBJ1-2	-	-	TGCGCCAGCAGCCAAGATTGGGGCGGCTCCTATGGCTACACCTTC	CASSQDWGGSYGYTF
TRBV27	TRBJ1-2	TRBD1	-	TGTGCCAGCGGAGAGACAGGGCGGTATGGCTACACCTTC	CASGETGRYGYTF
TRBV7-9	TRBJ1-3	TRBD1	many	TGTGCCAGCACCGGACAGGCAAGAAACACCATATATTTT	CASTGQARNTIYF
TRBV10-2	TRBJ1-3	TRBD1	-	TGCGCCAGCAGTGACCCCCCGGGGCAGGGGGGAGGAAACACCATATATTTT	CASSDPPGQGGGNTIYF
TRBV6-1	TRBJ2-7	-	-	TGTGCCAGCAGTGACCGACAAACGTATTCCTACGAGCAGTACTTC	CASSDRQTYSYEQYF
TRBV10-3	TRBJ1-1	-	-	TGTGCCATGGGGGGGACACTGAACACTGAAGCTTTCTTT	CAMGGTLNTEAFF
TRBV11-3	TRBJ2-5	-	-	TGTGCCAGCAGCTTAGATACGAGGTCCCAAGAGACCCAGTACTTC	CASSLDTRSQETQYF
TRBV28	TRBJ2-5	TRBD1	-	TGTGCCAGCACTGAAGGGACAGGGTATTTGGAGACCCAGTACTTC	CASTEGTGYLETQYF
TRBV19	TRBJ2-7	-	-	TGTGCCAGTAGTATAGCCCAGGGCATCGGAGCCTACGAGCAGTACTTC	CASSIAQGIGAYEQYF
TRBV7-2	TRBJ1-5	-	few	TGTGCCAGCAGCTCAATTAACAGGAGCAATCAGCCCCAGCATTTT	CASSSINRSNQPQHF
TRBV24-1	TRBJ2-7	-	-	TGTGCCACCAGCGCATCGGGACACCTCTCCTACGAGCAGTACTTC	CATSASGHLSYEQYF
TRBV4-1	TRBJ2-3	TRBD1	medium-sized	TGCGCCAGCAGCCACCGGACAGGGGCCGAAGATACGCAGTATTTT	CASSHRTGAEDTQYF
TRBV6-5	TRBJ2-4	TRBD1	once	TGTGCCAGCAGCGGGACAGGCAGCAAAAACATTCAGTACTTC	CASSGTGSKNIQYF
TRBV6-2/TRBV6-3	TRBJ1-1	-	once	TGTGCCAGCAGTTACTTCGGTAACACTGAAGCTTTCTTT	CASSYFGNTEAFF
TRBV5-8	TRBJ2-6	-	few	TGTGCCAGCAGTTTTAGCTCAGGGGCGCTCGGGGCCAACGTCCTGACTTTC	CASSFSSGALGANVLTF
TRBV6-6	TRBJ1-2	-	-	TGTGCCAGCAAGGTGGTTTACACAGACTATGGCTACACCTTC	CASKVVYTDYGYTF
TRBV5-6	TRBJ1-6	-	-	TGTGCCAGCAGGTATTATGACGGGATTAGTGGTTCACCCCTCCACTTT	CASRYYDGISGSPLHF
TRBV3-1/TRBV3-2	TRBJ2-7	-	few	TGTGCCAGCAGCTTCCTGGAGACTTTGGAGTTC	CASSFLETLEF
TRBV10-2	TRBJ1-1	-	-	TGCGCCAGCAGGGGACAACGAAGCACTGAAGCTTTCTTT	CASRGQRSTEAFF
TRBV27	TRBJ2-2	-	-	TGTGCCAGCAGTCGGCACTACTCCCGAGAGCGGAACACCGGGGAGCTGTTTTTT	CASSRHYSRERNTGELFF
TRBV4-1	TRBJ1-6	-	-	TGCGCCAGCAGCCAACCCGGACAGAGGAATTCACCCCTCCACTTT	CASSQPGQRNSPLHF
TRBV29-1	TRBJ1-1	TRBD1	-	TGCAGCGTTCTAGGACAGGGGATTTACGGTGAAGCTTTCTTT	CSVLGQGIYGEAFF
TRBV2	TRBJ1-5	-	-	TGTGCCAGCACTATCCTGGGCAATCAGCCCCAGCATTTT	CASTILGNQPQHF
TRBV7-8	TRBJ1-2	-	once	TGTGCCAGCAGCTTGGGGGGGAACTATGGCTACACCTTC	CASSLGGNYGYTF
TRBV11-2	TRBJ2-5	-	-	TGTGCCAGCAGCTTAACTCAAGAGACCCAGTACTTC	CASSLTQETQYF
TRBV4-1	TRBJ2-7	-	once	TGCGCCAGCAGCCAAGAAGTCTTGGGGCGAGAGCAGTACTTC	CASSQEVLGREQYF
TRBV9	TRBJ2-7	TRBD1	once	TGTGCCAGCAGCCGCGAGGGGGCCAGGTCCTACGAGCAGTACTTC	CASSREGARSYEQYF
TRBV5-1	TRBJ2-2	TRBD2	medium-sized	TGCGCCAGCAGCTCACTAGCGGGGGGGAACACCGGGGAGCTGTTTTTT	CASSSLAGGNTGELFF
TRBV30	TRBJ1-5	-	-	TGTGCCTGGAGTACCCGGGAGGGTCAGCCCCAGCATTTT	CAWSTREGQPQHF
TRBV12-3/TRBV12-4	TRBJ1-1	-	-	TGTGCCAGCAGTTTGGGTCTCGGGGGTGAAGCTTTCTTT	CASSLGLGGEAFF
TRBV12-3/TRBV12-4	TRBJ1-6	-	once	TGTGCCAGCAGCTCATCTTTCAGGGCCCTCCACTTT	CASSSSFRALHF
TRBV7-9	TRBJ2-7	-	-	TGTGCCAGCAGCTTTGTTGGCAGGGCCTACGAGCAGTACTTC	CASSFVGRAYEQYF
TRBV29-1	TRBJ1-5	-	-	TGCAGCGTGGGGGGGGTGAATCAGCCCCAGCATTTT	CSVGGVNQPQHF
TRBV6-6	TRBJ2-7	TRBD1	-	TGTGCCAGCAGTTACGATCAGGGGGCCCGCGGCGAGCAGTACTTC	CASSYDQGARGEQYF
TRBV3-1/TRBV3-2	TRBJ2-2	TRBD2	-	TGTGCCAGCAGCCGCCGGCCGGGACTAGCGGGGGGGACCGGGGAGCTGTTTTTT	CASSRRPGLAGGTGELFF
TRBV12-3/TRBV12-4	TRBJ1-1	-	-	TGTGCCAGCAGTTTGACTGCCGGTGAAGCTTTCTTT	CASSLTAGEAFF
TRBV3-1/TRBV3-2	TRBJ2-5	TRBD1	-	TGTGCCAGTATTGCCGGGACAGGAGAACAAGAGACCCAGTACTTC	CASIAGTGEQETQYF
TRBV2	TRBJ1-4	-	-	TGTGCCAGCAGAGGAGAGAACAGGGAAAAACTGTTTTTT	CASRGENREKLFF
TRBV5-4	TRBJ2-5	TRBD2	-	TGTGCCAGCAGCCATCCTAGCGGGGGGGAAGAGACCCAGTACTTC	CASSHPSGGEETQYF
TRBV21-1	TRBJ1-6	-	-	TGTGCCAGCAGCGCCCGGGATCCCCCACTGACCCTCCACTTT	CASSARDPPLTLHF
TRBV29-1	TRBJ2-7	-	-	TGCAGCGTTGAAGGCCGCCGGGGAGGGGGCTACGAGCAGTACTTC	CSVEGRRGGGYEQYF
TRBV7-2	TRBJ1-2	-	-	TGTGCCAGCAGCCCCTCGAGGCAGACTTCTAACTATGGCTACACCTTC	CASSPSRQTSNYGYTF
TRBV6-5	TRBJ2-5	-	-	TGTGCCAGCAGCCCCGGAGGTGGAGAGACCCAGTACTTC	CASSPGGGETQYF
TRBV6-1	TRBJ1-6	-	-	TGTGCCAGCAGTGAACTTAATTCACCCCTCCACTTT	CASSELNSPLHF
TRBV3-1/TRBV3-2	TRBJ2-1	TRBD2	-	TGTGCCAGCAGCCAAGATCGACTAGCCCCGAGGGGTGAGCAGTTCTTC	CASSQDRLAPRGEQFF
TRBV6-6	TRBJ1-2	-	-	TGTGCCAGCAGTCTCCTGGTGGCAGCGCGACCTTCGAACTATGGCTACACCTTC	CASSLLVAARPSNYGYTF
TRBV27	TRBJ2-7	TRBD1	-	TGTGCCAGCAGTGTACAGGGGCCCTCCTACGAGCAGTACTTC	CASSVQGPSYEQYF
TRBV28	TRBJ1-2	TRBD1	once	TGTGCCAGCAGTTTGGGGAAACAGGGGAACGGCTACACCTTC	CASSLGKQGNGYTF
TRBV19	TRBJ1-3	TRBD1	few	TGTGCCAGTAGCCTGGACAGGGATAGGGGCTACTCTGGAAACACCATATATTTT	CASSLDRDRGYSGNTIYF
TRBV11-1	TRBJ1-6	-	-	TGTGCCAGCAGCCTCGACAGAAATTCACCCCTCCACTTT	CASSLDRNSPLHF
TRBV14	TRBJ2-1	-	-	TGTGCCAGCAGCCAAGACGGTGAGCAGTTCTTC	CASSQDGEQFF
TRBV5-1	TRBJ2-3	TRBD1	-	TGCGCCAGCAGCAAAGACAGACAGGGGGCCACAGATACGCAGTATTTT	CASSKDRQGATDTQYF
TRBV4-1	TRBJ1-1	-	few	TGCGCCAGCAGCCAAGAGAGGGCTAGGTTGAACACTGAAGCTTTCTTT	CASSQERARLNTEAFF
TRBV9	TRBJ2-2	-	-	TGTGCCAGCACCCGGGTCACCGGGGAGCTGTTTTTT	CASTRVTGELFF
TRBV19	TRBJ2-7	-	-	TGTGCCAGTAGTATAGGCAGGGGATACGAGCAGTACTTC	CASSIGRGYEQYF
TRBV6-5	TRBJ1-2	-	-	TGTGCCAGCGGCCTTCTTGCCCTTAACTATGGCTACACCTTC	CASGLLALNYGYTF